The sequence of this TCR beta chain was determined in a study of response to subunit inactivated influenza vaccine. The study, taken as a whole, reports: A suggestion made by the authors is that each seasonal influenza vaccination recruits few new T cells.

TCRdb recomputed calls from the RT-PCR reads with MiXCR, one row per CDR3 protein. The profile covers some 180,000 distinct CDR3 sequences, with about 9% appearing a single time and about a tenth taken by the ten largest. Comments on this clonotype: Antigen: not known.

This receptor was taken from a man aged 45-65 years who received an inactivated influenza vaccine. The source material was non-naive T cells sorted from PBMCs, sampled on the day of vaccination.

The CDR3 protein is CASSNGKRGETQYF. As DNA, the CDR3 is TGTGCCAGCAGTAATGGGAAAAGGGGAGAGACCCAGTACTTC. The rearrangement links TRBV6-1 to TRBJ2-5; D possibly corresponds to TRBD1 (5 bases). This CDR3 has 14 amino acids. Looked up from germline, CDR1 is MNHNS and CDR2 is SASEGT. V lost 5 bases and J lost 4, with 14 bases in between.